A selection of T cell receptor beta chains follows, all from one sample in a study of blood T cell repertoires in COVID-19. Profiled with immunoSEQ multiplex PCR; TCRdb holds only in-frame clones, not every one. The top ten clones hold around 2.5% of a sample with approximately 280,000 clones, around 85% of them seen once. The sequencing input was PBMCs or T cells enriched from blood (not recorded which). Receptor source: a woman between 45 and 65 years old who had recovered from COVID-19. Each CDR3 is given without its conserved first and last residue. Each record gives: V gene, CDR3 protein.

v_gene: TRBV11-2
CDR3aa: ASSFLRDYEQY

v_gene: TRBV5-4
CDR3aa: ASSLPDRGSGNTIY

v_gene: TRBV12-3/TRBV12-4
CDR3aa: ASSLGPYNEQF

v_gene: TRBV29-1
CDR3aa: SVQGGRTEAF

v_gene: TRBV7-8
CDR3aa: ASSSQPRGETQY

v_gene: TRBV4-1
CDR3aa: ASSQVQGVTEAF

v_gene: TRBV2
CDR3aa: ASRGQGNEKLF

v_gene: TRBV3-1/TRBV3-2
CDR3aa: ASSQTGDTEAF

v_gene: TRBV15
CDR3aa: ATSRDGRANYGYT

v_gene: TRBV18
CDR3aa: ASSPVKGANEQY

v_gene: TRBV2
CDR3aa: ASSSTSGREETQY

v_gene: TRBV4-1
CDR3aa: ASSQDPGETQY

v_gene: TRBV7-9
CDR3aa: ASLQGPVDSGNTIY

v_gene: TRBV30
CDR3aa: ASQTGTGNTIY

v_gene: TRBV7-2
CDR3aa: ASSLEAGEWNIQY

v_gene: TRBV12-3/TRBV12-4
CDR3aa: ASSFGENTEAF

v_gene: TRBV7-2
CDR3aa: ASSLEIRQGLSPPREQY

v_gene: TRBV7-9
CDR3aa: ASSLGLAGGPVSDEQF

v_gene: TRBV10-3
CDR3aa: AISESRDKAF

v_gene: TRBV5-8
CDR3aa: ASSSGQISSGNTIY

v_gene: TRBV30
CDR3aa: AWSIWNTEAF

v_gene: TRBV29-1
CDR3aa: SVGGGGTEAF